The 19 T cell receptor beta chains below were found in one sample sequenced in a study of blood T cell repertoires in COVID-19. This table comes from immunoSEQ multiplex PCR, and its TCRdb copy is limited to in-frame clones, with some not included. The sample has hundreds of thousands of clones, roughly 89% seen once. Sequences were obtained from peripheral blood. The source of these receptors is a woman younger than 30 who had recovered from COVID-19.

The chain uses TRBV11-2 and TRBJ2-1; 9 bases align to TRBD1. This CDR3 spans 15 amino acids. The germline V gene has CDR1 SGHAT and CDR2 FQNNGV. J lost 7 bases, V lost 4 bases, and 8 bases had no gene match. The CDR3 region has the DNA TGTGCCAGCAGCTCGAGCGCCGGGACAGGGAATGAGCAGTTCTTC. Residues: CASSSSAGTGNEQFF.

This chain uses TRBV7-9 with TRBJ1-1; D is unresolved. Trimming shortened V by 3 bases and J by 0 bases, and 8 bases separated the two germline ends. CDR1 and CDR2 from the germline V gene are SEHNR and FQNEAQ (reference sequence). This CDR3 comprises 14 residues. The CDR3 nucleotides are TGTGCCAGCAGCTTGGGCAATTTGAACACTGAAGCTTTCTTT. This gives the protein CASSLGNLNTEAFF.

The rearrangement links TRBV2 to TRBJ1-6, with no clear D. The CDR3 runs to 15 residues. V lost 1 base, J lost 5 bases, and 9 bases lay in between. Germline V gene sequence: CDR1 SNHLY, CDR2 FYNNEI. The CDR3 DNA reads TGTGCCAGCAGTGAAGATTGGTCGGATAATTCACCCCTCCACTTT. As protein: CASSEDWSDNSPLHF.

V is TRBV7-9 and J is TRBJ1-3, with 7 bases fitting TRBD1. Germline V gene sequence: CDR1 SEHNR, CDR2 FQNEAQ (reference sequence). V lost 5 bases and J lost 3; bases outside the gene matches: 4. CDR3 size: 14 residues. CDR3 region: CASSAGDSGNTIYF. The CDR3 nucleotides read TGTGCCAGCAGCGCAGGGGACAGTGGAAACACCATATATTTT.

The genes are TRBV5-4 and TRBJ2-3, with D perhaps matching TRBD2 (6 bases). The CDR3 loop spans 16 amino acids. Per germline, CDR1 SGHNT and CDR2 YYREEE (reference sequence). With 0 bases removed from V and 4 bases from J, the gap between germline ends came to 15 bases. CDR3 sequence (DNA): TGTGCCAGCAGCTTGGAGCCGAGCGGGTCTGCAGATACGCAGTATTTT. Residues: CASSLEPSGSADTQYF.

V is TRBV6-1 and J is TRBJ1-1; 10 bases are shared with TRBD1. V lost 2 bases and J lost 10; bases outside the gene matches: 10. Germline values: CDR1 MNHNS, CDR2 SASEGT. The length of the CDR3 is 15 residues. The CDR3 coding sequence is TGTGCCAGCAGTGAAACCGCGACAGGGGGCGGGATAGCTTTCTTT. This encodes CASSETATGGGIAFF.

This clone was seen more than once but under ten times. The chain combines TRBV19 with TRBJ1-1; perhaps TRBD1 as D (5 bases). Between the trimmed V and J ends, which lost 2 bases and 13 bases, there was a span of 11 bases. Germline V gene data show CDR1 as LNHDA and CDR2 as SQIVND (reference sequence). The CDR3 is made up of 11 amino acids. CDR3 bases: TGTGCCAGTAGTATACAGGGCGTCCATTTCTTT. It translates to CASSIQGVHFF.

This clone was observed a single time. V gene TRBV7-9 combines with J gene TRBJ2-1, with 7 bases aligning to TRBD1. Germline CDR1 SEHNR, CDR2 FQNEAQ (reference sequence). This CDR3 comprises 14 residues. J gave up 5 bases and V 2 bases, and 3 bases lay outside the gene matches. The DNA of the CDR3 is TGTGCCAGCAGCTTAACAGGGGCGCACAATGAGCAGTTCTTC. Its translation: CASSLTGAHNEQFF.

The chain carries TRBV6-6 and TRBJ1-2; D remains ambiguous. Germline V gene lookup returns CDR1 MNHNY and CDR2 SVGAGI (reference sequence). This CDR3 has 15 residues. Trimming left V 1 base short and J 2 bases short, with 11 bases between. CDR3 region: CASSYYPAANYGYTF. CDR3 in DNA: TGTGCCAGCAGTTACTATCCAGCGGCGAACTATGGCTACACCTTC.

The chain combines TRBV15 with TRBJ2-3, with 8 bases lining up with TRBD2. Per the germline V gene, CDR1 is LNHNV and CDR2 is YYDKDF (reference sequence). The V segment lost 2 bases and the J segment 2 bases; nucleotides outside the gene matches: 3. The CDR3 is 15 residues long. For the CDR3, the DNA is TGTGCCACCAGCAGAACTAGCGGACCCACAGATACGCAGTATTTT. It is translated as CATSRTSGPTDTQYF.

This rearrangement joins TRBV9 to TRBJ2-1, with 12 bases fitting TRBD1. V gave up 4 bases and J gave up 7 bases; unmatched junction bases: 6. In germline, CDR1 is SGDLS, CDR2 YYNGEE. The CDR3 consists of 15 residues. CDR3 sequence (DNA): TGTGCCAGCAGCAAGGGACAGGGGGCGCAAAATGAGCAGTTCTTC. Protein sequence: CASSKGQGAQNEQFF.

The chain uses TRBV11-2 and TRBJ2-1; D remains unclear. Germline CDR1 SGHAT, CDR2 FQNNGV. CDR3 length equals 15 residues. Trimming stripped 5 bases from V and 6 bases from J, with 17 bases between. In DNA form, the CDR3 reads TGTGCCAGCAGCGCACGAGGCCCCCTCTTCAATGAGCAGTTCTTC. It specifies CASSARGPLFNEQFF.

In its sample, this clone was seen many times. The chain combines TRBV5-1 with TRBJ1-1, with 11 nucleotides matching TRBD1. The CDR3 loop spans 16 amino acids. V shed 4 bases and J 1 base; nucleotides not matched to a gene: 6. The V gene's germline CDR1 is SGHRS and CDR2 YFSETQ. DNA for the CDR3: TGCGCCAGCAGCCCACGGACAGGGGGCTCGAACACTGAAGCTTTCTTT. Translating it yields CASSPRTGGSNTEAFF.

The chain recombines TRBV27 with TRBJ2-5, with 8 bases fitting TRBD1. With 1 base clipped from V and 3 bases from J, the junction kept 25 bases outside the gene matches. The CDR3 runs to 22 residues. Per the germline V gene, CDR1 is MNHEY and CDR2 is SMNVEV (reference sequence). The CDR3 here is CASSLFAGQGEGLGQAEETQYF. The CDR3 DNA reads TGTGCCAGCAGTTTATTCGCAGGACAGGGTGAGGGCCTGGGACAGGCTGAAGAGACCCAGTACTTC.

The V gene is TRBV7-2, the J gene TRBJ2-5; D not certain. CDR1 is SGHTA and CDR2 is FQGNSA in the germline V gene. V was cut by 4 bases and J by 7 bases, with 7 bases left in between. This CDR3 is built from 11 residues. The CDR3 sequence: CASSSPGTQYF. CDR3 nucleotides: TGTGCCAGCAGCTCACCGGGGACCCAGTACTTC.

The chain carries TRBV7-9 and TRBJ2-2, with TRBD2 matching 9 bases. The CDR3 totals 14 residues. The germline V gene has CDR1 SEHNR and CDR2 FQNEAQ (reference sequence). V lost 5 bases and J lost 6; bases outside the gene matches: 4. The CDR3 DNA reads as TGTGCCAGCAGCCGCGTAGCGGGAGCCGGGGAGCTGTTTTTT. It codes for CASSRVAGAGELFF.

J is TRBJ2-3 and V is TRBV11-2, with D unclear. The V and J ends lost 4 bases and 5 bases respectively, with 7 bases between them. The germline V gene has CDR1 SGHAT and CDR2 FQNNGV. The CDR3 contains 12 residues. This CDR3 is CASSSLVDTQYF. Written as DNA, the CDR3 is TGTGCCAGCAGCTCTTTAGTAGATACGCAGTATTTT.

This clone was counted a single time. The chain has TRBV4-1 and TRBJ2-2, with 8 bases aligning to TRBD2. CDR1 and CDR2 (germline): MGHRA, YSYEKL. V lost 4 bases to trimming and J lost 0 bases; unmatched junction nucleotides: 4. The CDR3 length is 16 residues. CDR3 sequence (DNA): TGCGCCAGCAGCCCTCTAGCGGGCGCGAACACCGGGGAGCTGTTTTTT. The encoded protein is CASSPLAGANTGELFF.

The V gene is TRBV10-1, the J gene TRBJ2-7; TRBD2 aligns across 10 bases. This CDR3 is 15 amino acids long. Germline CDR1 and CDR2: WNHNN and SYGVQD (reference sequence). V was clipped by 7 bases and J by 0 bases; unmatched bases: 6. CDR3 coding DNA: TGCGCCAGCAAAGGACTAGCGGTAAGCTCCTACGAGCAGTACGTC. It yields the protein CASKGLAVSSYEQYV.